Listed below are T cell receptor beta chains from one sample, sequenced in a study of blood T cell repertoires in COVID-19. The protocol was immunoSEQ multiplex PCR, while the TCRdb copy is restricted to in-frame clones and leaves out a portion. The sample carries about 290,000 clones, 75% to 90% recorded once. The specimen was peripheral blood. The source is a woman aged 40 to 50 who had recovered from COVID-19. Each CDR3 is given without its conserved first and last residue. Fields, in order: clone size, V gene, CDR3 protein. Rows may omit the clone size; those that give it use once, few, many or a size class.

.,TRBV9,ASSVGGGTRGEQY
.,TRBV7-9,ASSLVEGANSPLH
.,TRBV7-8,ASSLAGTVNTEAF
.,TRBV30,AWSGGQGANQPQH
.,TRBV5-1,ASSLFQANTEAF
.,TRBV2,ASSEPAGRGYGYT
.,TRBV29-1,SVVPGEKNIQY
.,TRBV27,ASMGQASSYNEQF
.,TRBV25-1,ASSRRTSGGNTGELF
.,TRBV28,ASTLAGAASYYEQY
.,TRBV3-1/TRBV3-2,ASSSSGRPDTQY
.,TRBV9,ASSTASGPRADTQY
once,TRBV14,ASSLRPGYEQY
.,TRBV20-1,SAHTPNEQF
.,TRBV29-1,ALVGQGLEQETQY
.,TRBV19,ASSSAVTSGIQY
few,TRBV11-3,ASSPIAWGGFHEQY
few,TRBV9,ASTSGTSGDTGELF
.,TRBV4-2,ASSQGAGRLNYGYT
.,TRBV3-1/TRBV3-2,ASRPPGAHNEQF
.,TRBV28,ASTYRFEAF
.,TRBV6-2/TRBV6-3,ASSLDGTSGGEQY